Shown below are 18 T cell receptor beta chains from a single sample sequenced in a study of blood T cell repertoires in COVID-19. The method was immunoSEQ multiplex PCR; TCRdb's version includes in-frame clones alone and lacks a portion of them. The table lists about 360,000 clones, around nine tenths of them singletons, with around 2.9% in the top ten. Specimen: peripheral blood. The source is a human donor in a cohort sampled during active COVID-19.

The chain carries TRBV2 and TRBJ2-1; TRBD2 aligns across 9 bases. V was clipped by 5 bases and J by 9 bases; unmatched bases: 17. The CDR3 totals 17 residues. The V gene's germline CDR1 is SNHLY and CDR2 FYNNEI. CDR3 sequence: CASSSTSGILKRAEQFF. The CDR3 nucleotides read TGTGCCAGCAGTTCGACTAGCGGAATCTTGAAAAGGGCTGAGCAGTTCTTC.

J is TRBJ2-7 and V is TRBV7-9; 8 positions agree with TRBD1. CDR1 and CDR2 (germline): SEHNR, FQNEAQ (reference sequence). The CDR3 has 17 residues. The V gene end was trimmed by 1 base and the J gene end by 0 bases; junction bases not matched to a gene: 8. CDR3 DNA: TGTGCCAGCAGCTTAGACCAGCGACAGGGGTACTCCTACGAGCAGTACTTC. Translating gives CASSLDQRQGYSYEQYF.

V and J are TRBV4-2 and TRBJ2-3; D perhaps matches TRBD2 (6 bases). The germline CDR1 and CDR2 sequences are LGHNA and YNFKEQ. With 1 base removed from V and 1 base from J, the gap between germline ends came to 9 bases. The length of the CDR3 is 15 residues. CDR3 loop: CASSQVTGGTDTQYF. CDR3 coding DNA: TGTGCCAGCAGCCAAGTAACGGGGGGCACAGATACGCAGTATTTT.

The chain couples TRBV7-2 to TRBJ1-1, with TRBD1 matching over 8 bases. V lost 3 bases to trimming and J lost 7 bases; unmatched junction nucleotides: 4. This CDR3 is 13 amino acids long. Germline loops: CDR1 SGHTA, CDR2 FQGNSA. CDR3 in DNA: TGTGCCAGCAGCTTTGGGACAGGTGGTGAAGCTTTCTTT. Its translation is CASSFGTGGEAFF.

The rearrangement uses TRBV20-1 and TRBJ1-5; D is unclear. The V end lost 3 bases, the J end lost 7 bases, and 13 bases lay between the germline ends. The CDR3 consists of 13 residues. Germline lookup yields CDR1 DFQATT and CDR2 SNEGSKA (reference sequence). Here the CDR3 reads CSASNGEVQPQHF. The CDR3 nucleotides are TGCAGTGCTAGTAACGGGGAGGTACAGCCCCAGCATTTT.

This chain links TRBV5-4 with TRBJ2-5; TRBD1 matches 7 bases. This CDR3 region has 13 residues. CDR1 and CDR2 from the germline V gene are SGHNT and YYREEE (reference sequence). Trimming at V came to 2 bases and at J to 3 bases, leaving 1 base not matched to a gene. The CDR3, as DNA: TGTGCCAGCAGCTTCGGACAGGAAGAGACCCAGTACTTC. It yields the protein CASSFGQEETQYF.

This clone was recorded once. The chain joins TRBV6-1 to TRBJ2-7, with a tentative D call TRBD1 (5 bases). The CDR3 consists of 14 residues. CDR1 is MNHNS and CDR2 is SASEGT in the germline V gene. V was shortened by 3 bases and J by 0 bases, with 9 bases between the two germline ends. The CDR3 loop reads CASSDTGSSYEQYF. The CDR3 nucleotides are TGTGCCAGCAGTGATACAGGAAGCTCCTACGAGCAGTACTTC.

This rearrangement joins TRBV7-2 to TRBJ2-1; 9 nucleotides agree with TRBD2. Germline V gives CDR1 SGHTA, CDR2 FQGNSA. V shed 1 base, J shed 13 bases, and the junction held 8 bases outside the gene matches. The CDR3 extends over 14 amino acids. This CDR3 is CASSLDSSGRNQFF. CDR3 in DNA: TGTGCCAGCAGCTTAGATTCGAGCGGGAGGAATCAGTTCTTC.

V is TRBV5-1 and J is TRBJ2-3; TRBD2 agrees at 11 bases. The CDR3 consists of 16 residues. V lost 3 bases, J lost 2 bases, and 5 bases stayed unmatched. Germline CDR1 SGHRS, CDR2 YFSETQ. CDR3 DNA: TGCGCCAGCAGCTCAACTAGCGGGGGAATCACAGATACGCAGTATTTT. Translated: CASSSTSGGITDTQYF.

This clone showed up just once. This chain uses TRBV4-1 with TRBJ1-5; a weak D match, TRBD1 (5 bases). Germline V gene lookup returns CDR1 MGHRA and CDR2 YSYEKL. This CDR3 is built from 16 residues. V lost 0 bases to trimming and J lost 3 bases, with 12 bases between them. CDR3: CASSQEPGTINQPQHF. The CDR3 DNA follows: TGCGCCAGCAGCCAAGAACCGGGGACTATCAATCAGCCCCAGCATTTT.

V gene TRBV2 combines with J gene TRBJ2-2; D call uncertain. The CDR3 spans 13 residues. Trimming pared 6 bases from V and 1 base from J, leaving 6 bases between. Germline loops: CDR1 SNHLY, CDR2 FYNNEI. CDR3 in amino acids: CASRSRNTGELFF. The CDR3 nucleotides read TGTGCCAGCAGATCTAGGAACACCGGGGAGCTGTTTTTT.

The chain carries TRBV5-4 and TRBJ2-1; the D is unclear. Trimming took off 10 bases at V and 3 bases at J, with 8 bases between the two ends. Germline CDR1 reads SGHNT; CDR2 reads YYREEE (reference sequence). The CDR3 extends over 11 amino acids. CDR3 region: CAYYDYNEQFF. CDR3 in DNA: TGTGCCTACTACGACTACAATGAGCAGTTCTTC.

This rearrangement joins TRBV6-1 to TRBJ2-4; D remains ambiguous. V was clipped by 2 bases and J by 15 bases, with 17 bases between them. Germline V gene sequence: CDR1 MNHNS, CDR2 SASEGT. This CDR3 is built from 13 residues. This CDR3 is CASSEMQASSLYF. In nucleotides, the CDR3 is TGTGCCAGCAGTGAAATGCAGGCCTCTTCCCTGTACTTC.

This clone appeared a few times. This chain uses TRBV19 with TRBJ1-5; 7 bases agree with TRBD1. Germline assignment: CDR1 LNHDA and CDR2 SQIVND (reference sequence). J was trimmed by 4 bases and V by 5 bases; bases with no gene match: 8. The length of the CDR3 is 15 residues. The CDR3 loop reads CASSSTGQANQPQHF. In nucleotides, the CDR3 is TGTGCCAGTAGTTCAACTGGACAGGCTAATCAGCCCCAGCATTTT.

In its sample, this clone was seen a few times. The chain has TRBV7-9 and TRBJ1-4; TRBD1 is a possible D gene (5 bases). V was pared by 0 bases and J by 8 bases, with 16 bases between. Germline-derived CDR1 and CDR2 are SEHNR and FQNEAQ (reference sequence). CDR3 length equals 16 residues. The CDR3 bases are TGTGCCAGCAGCTTAGCCCCAGGGTTTCGGTCCGAAAAACTGTTTTTT. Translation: CASSLAPGFRSEKLFF.

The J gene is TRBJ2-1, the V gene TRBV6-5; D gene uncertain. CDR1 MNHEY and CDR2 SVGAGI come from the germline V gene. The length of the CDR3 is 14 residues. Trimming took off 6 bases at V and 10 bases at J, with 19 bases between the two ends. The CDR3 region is CASSTLSIVIEQFF. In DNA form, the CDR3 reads TGTGCCAGCAGCACTCTATCGATAGTTATCGAGCAGTTCTTC.

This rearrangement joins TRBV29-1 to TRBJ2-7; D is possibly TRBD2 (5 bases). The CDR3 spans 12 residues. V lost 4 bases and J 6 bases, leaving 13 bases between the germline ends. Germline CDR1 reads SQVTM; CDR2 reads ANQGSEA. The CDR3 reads CSVARVGGEQYF. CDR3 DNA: TGCAGCGTTGCGAGGGTCGGTGGCGAGCAGTACTTC.

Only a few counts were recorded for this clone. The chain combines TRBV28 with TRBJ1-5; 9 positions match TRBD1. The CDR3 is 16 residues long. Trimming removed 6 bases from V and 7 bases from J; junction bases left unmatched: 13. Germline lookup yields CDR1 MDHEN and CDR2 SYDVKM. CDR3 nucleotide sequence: TGTGCCAGCAGCGGTACAGGGGGCGCGCCCAACCAGCCCCAGCATTTT. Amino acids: CASSGTGGAPNQPQHF.